This T cell receptor (beta chain) was identified in a study of T cell responses to AZD1222 COVID-19 vaccine. Measured with immunoSEQ multiplex PCR; TCRdb has only the in-frame clones, and not every one. The sample has 150,000 to 180,000 clones, about nine tenths seen once. This CDR3 has 16 amino acids. Germline V CDR1 and CDR2: SGHAT, FQNNGV. The trim removed 5 bases at V and 5 bases at J, leaving 11 bases unmatched. Study observations and caveats: Among the donors, most were white British and more were female, and clonal diversity was possibly underestimated. Spike-specific TCR depth and breadth grew after two AZD1222 doses. Seropositivity was recorded at baseline in only 5 or 6 AZD1222 recipients. All repertoire sampling was performed exclusively after the peak T cell response.

As regards this clone: Its antigen remains unidentified.

Sequenced material: peripheral blood, taken on day 0 of MenACWY control vaccination. The gene calls are TRBV11-2 and TRBJ2-5, with 10 bases identical to TRBD2. This TCR came from an adult in good health. As DNA, the CDR3 is TGTGCCAGCAGCCCCCTGGGTAGCGGGGGGAAGGAGACCCAGTACTTC. It translates to CASSPLGSGGKETQYF.